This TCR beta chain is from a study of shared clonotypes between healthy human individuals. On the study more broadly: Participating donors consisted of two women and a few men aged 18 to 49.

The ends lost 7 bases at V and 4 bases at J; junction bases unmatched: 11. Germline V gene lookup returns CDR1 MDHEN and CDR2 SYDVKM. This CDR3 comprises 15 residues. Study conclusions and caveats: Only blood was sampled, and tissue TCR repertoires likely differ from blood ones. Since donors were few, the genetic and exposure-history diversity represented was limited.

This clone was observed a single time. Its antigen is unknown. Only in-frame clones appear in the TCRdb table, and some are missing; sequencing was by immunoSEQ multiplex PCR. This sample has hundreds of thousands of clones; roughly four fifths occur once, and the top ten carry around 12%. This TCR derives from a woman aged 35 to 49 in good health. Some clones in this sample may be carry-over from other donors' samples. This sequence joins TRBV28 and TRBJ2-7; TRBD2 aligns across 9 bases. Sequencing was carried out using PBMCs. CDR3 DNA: TGTGCCAGCAATCCAGCGGGAGGACTGACATACGAGCAGTACTTC. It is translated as CASNPAGGLTYEQYF.